This T cell receptor beta chain was sequenced for a study of blood T cell repertoires in COVID-19. Study-wide background: PBMCs, B-cell-depleted T cells, or T cells provided the cDNA or gDNA that made up the material.

The CDR3 runs to 15 residues. CDR1 and CDR2 from the germline V gene are SGHDN and FVKESK. V gave up 1 base and J gave up 1 base; unmatched junction bases: 3. Participant age was roughly 18 to 89 years, and participants resided in around 24 US areas. Source study methods: Amplification from reference gene primers served as the basis for estimated nucleated cell counts. Libraries were prepared by immunoSEQ multiplex PCR; TCRdb keeps only in-frame clonotypes and omits some of them. For V, J and clone size, that table is used; D and trimming come from the DNA. The sample gives 300,000 to 350,000 clones, roughly 86% of which show up once; 8% to 9% is in the top ten.

This sequence originates from a woman aged 18-29 years who had recovered from COVID-19. The sample comprised PBMCs or T cells enriched from blood (not recorded which). The chain combines TRBV14 with TRBJ2-7, with 8 bases aligning to TRBD1. CDR3 amino acids: CASSQADRGSYEQYF. CDR3 nucleotides: TGTGCCAGCAGCCAAGCCGACAGGGGATCCTACGAGCAGTACTTC.